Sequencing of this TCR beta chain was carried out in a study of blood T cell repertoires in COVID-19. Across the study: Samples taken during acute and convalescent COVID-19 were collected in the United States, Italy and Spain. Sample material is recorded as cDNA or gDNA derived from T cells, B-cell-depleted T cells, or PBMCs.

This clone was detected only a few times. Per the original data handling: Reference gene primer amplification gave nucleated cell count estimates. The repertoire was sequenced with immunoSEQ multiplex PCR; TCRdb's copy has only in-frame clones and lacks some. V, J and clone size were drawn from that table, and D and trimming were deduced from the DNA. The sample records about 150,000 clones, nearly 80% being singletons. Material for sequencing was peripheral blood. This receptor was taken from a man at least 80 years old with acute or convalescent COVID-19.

The CDR3 loop is CASSPGQTFNYGYTF. The CDR3 DNA reads as TGTGCCAGCTCACCTGGACAGACTTTTAACTATGGCTACACCTTC. The V call is TRBV18, the J call TRBJ1-2; D perhaps matches TRBD1 (6 bases). This CDR3 is built from 15 residues. The V end lost 3 bases, the J end lost 1 base, and 12 bases lay between the germline ends. Germline CDR1 KGHSH, CDR2 LQKENI.